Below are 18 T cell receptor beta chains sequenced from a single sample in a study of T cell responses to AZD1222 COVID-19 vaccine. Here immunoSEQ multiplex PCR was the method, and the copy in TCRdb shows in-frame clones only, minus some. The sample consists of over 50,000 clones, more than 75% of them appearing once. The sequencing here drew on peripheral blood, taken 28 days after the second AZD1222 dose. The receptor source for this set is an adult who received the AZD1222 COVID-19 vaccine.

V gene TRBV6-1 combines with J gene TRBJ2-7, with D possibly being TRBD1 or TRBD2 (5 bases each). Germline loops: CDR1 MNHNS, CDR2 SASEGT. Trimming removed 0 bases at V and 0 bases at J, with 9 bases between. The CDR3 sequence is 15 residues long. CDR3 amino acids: CASSEAWGSSYEQYF. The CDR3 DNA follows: TGTGCCAGCAGTGAAGCGTGGGGGAGCTCCTACGAGCAGTACTTC.

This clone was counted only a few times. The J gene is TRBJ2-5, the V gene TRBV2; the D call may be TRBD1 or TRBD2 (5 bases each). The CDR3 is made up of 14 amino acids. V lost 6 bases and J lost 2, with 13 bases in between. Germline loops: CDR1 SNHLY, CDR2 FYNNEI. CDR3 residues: CASRISGLQETQYF. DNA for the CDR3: TGTGCCAGCAGGATTTCGGGGCTACAAGAGACCCAGTACTTC.

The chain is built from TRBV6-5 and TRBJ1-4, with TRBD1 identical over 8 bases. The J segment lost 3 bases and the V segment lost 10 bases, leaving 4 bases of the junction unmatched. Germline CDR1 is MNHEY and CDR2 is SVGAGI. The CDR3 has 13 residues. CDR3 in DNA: TGTGCCACAGAGACAGGGGCTAATGAAAAACTGTTTTTT. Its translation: CATETGANEKLFF.

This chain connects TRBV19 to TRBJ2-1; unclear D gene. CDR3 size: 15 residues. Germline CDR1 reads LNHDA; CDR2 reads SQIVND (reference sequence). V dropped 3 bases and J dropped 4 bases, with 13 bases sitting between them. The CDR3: CASSMGLPTYNEQFF. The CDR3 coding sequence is TGTGCCAGTAGTATGGGCCTCCCGACTTACAATGAGCAGTTCTTC.

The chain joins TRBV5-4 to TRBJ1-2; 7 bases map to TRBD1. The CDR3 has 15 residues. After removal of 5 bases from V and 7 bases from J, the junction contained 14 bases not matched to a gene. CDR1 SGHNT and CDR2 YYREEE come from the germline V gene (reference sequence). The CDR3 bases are TGTGCCAGCAGAAAGGAACAGGGGTGGATGAGTGGCTACACCTTC. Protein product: CASRKEQGWMSGYTF.

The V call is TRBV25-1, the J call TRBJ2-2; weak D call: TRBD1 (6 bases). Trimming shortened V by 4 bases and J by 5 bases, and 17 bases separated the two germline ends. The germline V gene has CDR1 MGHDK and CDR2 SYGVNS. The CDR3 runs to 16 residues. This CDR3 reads CASSGLQGTRTGELFF. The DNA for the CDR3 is TGTGCCAGCAGTGGACTTCAGGGGACGAGGACCGGGGAGCTGTTTTTT.

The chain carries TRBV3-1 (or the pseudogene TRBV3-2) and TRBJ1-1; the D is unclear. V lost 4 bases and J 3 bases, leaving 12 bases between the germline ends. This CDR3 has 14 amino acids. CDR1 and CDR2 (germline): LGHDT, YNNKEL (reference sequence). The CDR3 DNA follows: TGTGCCAGCAGCCTTAACTCCTGGGACACTGAAGCTTTCTTT. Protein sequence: CASSLNSWDTEAFF.

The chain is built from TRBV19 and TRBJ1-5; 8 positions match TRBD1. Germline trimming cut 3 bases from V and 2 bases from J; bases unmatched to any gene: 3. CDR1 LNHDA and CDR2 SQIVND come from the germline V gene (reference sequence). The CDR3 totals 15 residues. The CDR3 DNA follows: TGTGCCAGTAGTATGGGACAGGCCGGCAATCAGCCCCAGCATTTT. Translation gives CASSMGQAGNQPQHF.

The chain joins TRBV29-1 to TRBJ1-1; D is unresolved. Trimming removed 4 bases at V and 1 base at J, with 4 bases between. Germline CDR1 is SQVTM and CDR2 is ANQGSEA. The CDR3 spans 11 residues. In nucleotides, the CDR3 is TGCAGCGTTGGGCAGAACACTGAAGCTTTCTTT. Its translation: CSVGQNTEAFF.

CDR3 region: CASSYGGTNSGNTIYF. The CDR3 DNA is TGTGCCAGCAGTTACGGAGGGACAAACTCTGGAAACACCATATATTTT. The J gene is TRBJ1-3, the V gene TRBV6-5, with D tentatively TRBD1 (6 bases). V lost 2 bases and J 0 bases, leaving 11 bases between the germline ends. This CDR3 has 16 residues. CDR1 MNHEY and CDR2 SVGAGI come from the germline V gene.

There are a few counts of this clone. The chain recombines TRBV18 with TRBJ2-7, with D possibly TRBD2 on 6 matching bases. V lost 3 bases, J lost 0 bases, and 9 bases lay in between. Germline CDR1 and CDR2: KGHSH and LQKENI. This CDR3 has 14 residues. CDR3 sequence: CASSPGTGSYEQYF. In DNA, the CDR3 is TGTGCCAGCTCACCCGGGACTGGCTCCTACGAGCAGTACTTC.

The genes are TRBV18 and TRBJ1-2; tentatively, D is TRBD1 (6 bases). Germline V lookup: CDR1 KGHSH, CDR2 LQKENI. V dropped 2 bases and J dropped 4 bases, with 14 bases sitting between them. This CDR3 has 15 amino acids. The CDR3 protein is CASSPSPGESYGYTF. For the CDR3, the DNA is TGTGCCAGCTCACCAAGTCCAGGGGAGAGCTATGGCTACACCTTC.

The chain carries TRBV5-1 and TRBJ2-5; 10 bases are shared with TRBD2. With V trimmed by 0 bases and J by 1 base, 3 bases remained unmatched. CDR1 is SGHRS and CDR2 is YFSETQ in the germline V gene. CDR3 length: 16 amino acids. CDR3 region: CASSLVASGGQETQYF. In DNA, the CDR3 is TGCGCCAGCAGCTTGGTGGCTAGCGGGGGCCAAGAGACCCAGTACTTC.

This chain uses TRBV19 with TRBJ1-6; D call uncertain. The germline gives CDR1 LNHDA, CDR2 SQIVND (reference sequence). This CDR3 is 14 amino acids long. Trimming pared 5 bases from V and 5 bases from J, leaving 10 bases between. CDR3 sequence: CASSGATDNSPLHF. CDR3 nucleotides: TGTGCCAGTAGTGGAGCAACAGATAATTCACCCCTCCACTTT.

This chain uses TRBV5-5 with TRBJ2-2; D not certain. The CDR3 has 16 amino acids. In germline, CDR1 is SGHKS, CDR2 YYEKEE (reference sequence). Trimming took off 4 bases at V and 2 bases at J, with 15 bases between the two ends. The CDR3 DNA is TGTGCCAGCAGCCTGGTTCCAATCATCAACACCGGGGAGCTGTTTTTT. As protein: CASSLVPIINTGELFF.

CDR3 in DNA: TGTGCCAGCAGTTCGGGGGGGCTCGCTGAAGCTTTCTTT. Protein product: CASSSGGLAEAFF. The chain couples TRBV28 to TRBJ1-1; D perhaps matches TRBD1 (6 bases). Trimming removed 4 bases from V and 6 bases from J, with 12 bases in between. From germline, CDR1 is MDHEN and CDR2 SYDVKM. CDR3 length: 13 residues. The entire variable domain, with the rest obtained from reference TRBV28 and TRBJ1-1, is as follows: DVKVTQSSRYLVKRTGEKVFLECVQDMDHENMFWYRQDPGLGLRLIYFSYDVKMKEKGDIPEGYSVSREKKERFSLILESASTNQTSMYLCASSSGGLAEAFFGQGTRLTVV.

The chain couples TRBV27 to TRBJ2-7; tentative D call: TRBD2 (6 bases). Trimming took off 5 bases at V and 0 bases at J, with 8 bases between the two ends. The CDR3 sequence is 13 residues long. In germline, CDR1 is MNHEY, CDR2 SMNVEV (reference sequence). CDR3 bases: TGTGCCAGCAGTGGACTAAACTCCTACGAGCAGTACTTC. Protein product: CASSGLNSYEQYF.

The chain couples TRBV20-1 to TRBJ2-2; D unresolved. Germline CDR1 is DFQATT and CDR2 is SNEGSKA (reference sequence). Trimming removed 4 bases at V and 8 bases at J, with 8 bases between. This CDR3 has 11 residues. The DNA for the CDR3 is TGCAGTGCTAAAAAATGGGGGGAGCTGTTTTTT. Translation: CSAKKWGELFF.